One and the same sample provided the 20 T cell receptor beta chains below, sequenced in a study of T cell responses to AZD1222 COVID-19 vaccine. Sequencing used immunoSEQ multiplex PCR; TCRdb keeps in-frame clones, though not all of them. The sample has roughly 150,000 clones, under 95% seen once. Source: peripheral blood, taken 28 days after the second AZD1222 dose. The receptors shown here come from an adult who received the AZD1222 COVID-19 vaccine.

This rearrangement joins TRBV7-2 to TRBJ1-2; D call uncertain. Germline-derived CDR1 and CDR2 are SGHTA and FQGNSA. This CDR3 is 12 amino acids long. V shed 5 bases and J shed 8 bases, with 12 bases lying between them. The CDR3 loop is CASSPLEGGYTF. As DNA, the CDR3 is TGTGCCAGCAGCCCGCTTGAGGGAGGCTACACCTTC.

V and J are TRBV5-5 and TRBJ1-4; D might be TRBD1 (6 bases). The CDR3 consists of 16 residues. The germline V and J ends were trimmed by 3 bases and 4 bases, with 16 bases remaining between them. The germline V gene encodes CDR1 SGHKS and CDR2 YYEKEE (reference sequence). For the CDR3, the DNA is TGTGCCAGCAGCTGGCATTATACAGGGAGTAATGAAAAACTGTTTTTT. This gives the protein CASSWHYTGSNEKLFF.

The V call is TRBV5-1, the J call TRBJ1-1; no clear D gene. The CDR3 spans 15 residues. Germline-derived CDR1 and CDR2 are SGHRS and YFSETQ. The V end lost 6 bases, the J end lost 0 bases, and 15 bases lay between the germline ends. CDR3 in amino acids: CASTGNSLMNTEAFF. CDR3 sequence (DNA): TGCGCCAGCACTGGGAACAGCCTCATGAACACTGAAGCTTTCTTT. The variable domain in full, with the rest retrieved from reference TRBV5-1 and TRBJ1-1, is KAGVTQTPRYLIKTRGQQVTLSCSPISGHRSVSWYQQTPGQGLQFLFEYFSETQRNKGNFPGRFSGRQFSNSRSEMNVSTLELGDSALYLCASTGNSLMNTEAFFGQGTRLTVV.

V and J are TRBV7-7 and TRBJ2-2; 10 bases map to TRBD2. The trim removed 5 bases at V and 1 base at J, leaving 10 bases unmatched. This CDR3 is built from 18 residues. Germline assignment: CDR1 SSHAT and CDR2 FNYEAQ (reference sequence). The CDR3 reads CASSLRPLAGGNTGELFF. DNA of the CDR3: TGTGCCAGCAGCCTACGTCCCTTAGCGGGGGGGAACACCGGGGAGCTGTTTTTT.

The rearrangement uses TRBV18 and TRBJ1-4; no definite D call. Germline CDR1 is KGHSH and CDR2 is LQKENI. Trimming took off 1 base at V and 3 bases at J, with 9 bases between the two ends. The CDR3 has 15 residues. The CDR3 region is CASSPQEGSNEKLFF. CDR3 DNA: TGTGCCAGCTCACCACAGGAAGGCTCTAATGAAAAACTGTTTTTT.

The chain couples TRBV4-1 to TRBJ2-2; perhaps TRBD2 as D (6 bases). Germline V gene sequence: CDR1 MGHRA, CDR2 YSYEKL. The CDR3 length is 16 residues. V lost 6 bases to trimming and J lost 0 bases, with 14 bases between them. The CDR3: CASRGGALTNTGELFF. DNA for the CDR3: TGCGCCAGCAGGGGAGGAGCGCTGACGAACACCGGGGAGCTGTTTTTT.

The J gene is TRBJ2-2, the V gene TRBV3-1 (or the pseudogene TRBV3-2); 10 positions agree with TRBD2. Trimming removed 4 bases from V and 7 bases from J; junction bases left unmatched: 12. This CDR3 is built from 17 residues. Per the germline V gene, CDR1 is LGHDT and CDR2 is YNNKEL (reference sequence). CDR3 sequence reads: CASSPSGAGGLGGELFF. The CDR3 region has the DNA TGTGCCAGCAGCCCCTCCGGAGCGGGGGGGCTTGGCGGGGAGCTGTTTTTT.

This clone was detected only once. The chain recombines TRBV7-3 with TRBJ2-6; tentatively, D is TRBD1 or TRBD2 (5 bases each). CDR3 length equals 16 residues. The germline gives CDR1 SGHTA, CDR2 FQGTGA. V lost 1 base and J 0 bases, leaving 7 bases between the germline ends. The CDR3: CASSLSGGSGANVLTF. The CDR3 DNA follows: TGTGCCAGCAGCTTAAGTGGGGGCTCTGGGGCCAACGTCCTGACTTTC.

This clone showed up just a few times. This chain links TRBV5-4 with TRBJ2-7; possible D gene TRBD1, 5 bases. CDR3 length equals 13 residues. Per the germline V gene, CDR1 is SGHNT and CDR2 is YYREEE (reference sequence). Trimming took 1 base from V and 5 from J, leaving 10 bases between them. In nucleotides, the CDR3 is TGTGCCAGCAGCTTGTCAGGGTTCGACGAGCAGTACTTC. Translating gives CASSLSGFDEQYF.

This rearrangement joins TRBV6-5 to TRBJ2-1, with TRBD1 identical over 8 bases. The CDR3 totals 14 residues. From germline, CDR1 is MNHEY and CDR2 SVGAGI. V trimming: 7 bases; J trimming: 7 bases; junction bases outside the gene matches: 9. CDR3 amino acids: CASTLDRVSNEQFF. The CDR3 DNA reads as TGTGCCAGCACATTGGACAGGGTGTCGAATGAGCAGTTCTTC.

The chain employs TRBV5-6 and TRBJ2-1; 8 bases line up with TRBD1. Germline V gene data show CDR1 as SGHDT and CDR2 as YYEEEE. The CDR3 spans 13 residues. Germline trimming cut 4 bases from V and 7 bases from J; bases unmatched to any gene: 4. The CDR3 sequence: CASSLGQGNEQFF. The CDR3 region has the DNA TGTGCCAGCAGCCTAGGACAGGGAAATGAGCAGTTCTTC. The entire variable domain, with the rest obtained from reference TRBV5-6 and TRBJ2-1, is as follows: DAGVTQSPTHLIKTRGQQVTLRCSPKSGHDTVSWYQQALGQGPQFIFQYYEEEERQRGNFPDRFSGHQFPNYSSELNVNALLLGDSALYLCASSLGQGNEQFFGPGTRLTVL.

The CDR3 loop reads CASSWDRGQGTEAFF. As DNA, the CDR3 is TGTGCCAGCAGTTGGGACAGGGGGCAAGGTACTGAAGCTTTCTTT. The chain carries TRBV21-1 and TRBJ1-1; the D segment call TRBD1 is taken from the table without a DNA check. TRBV21-1 is a pseudogene segment. CDR3 length: 15 residues.

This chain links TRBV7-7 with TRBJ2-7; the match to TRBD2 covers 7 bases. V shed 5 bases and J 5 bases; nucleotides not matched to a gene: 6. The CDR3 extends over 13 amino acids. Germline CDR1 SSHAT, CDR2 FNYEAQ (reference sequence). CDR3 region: CASSLRGDDEQYF. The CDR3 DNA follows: TGTGCCAGCAGCCTACGGGGGGACGACGAGCAGTACTTC.

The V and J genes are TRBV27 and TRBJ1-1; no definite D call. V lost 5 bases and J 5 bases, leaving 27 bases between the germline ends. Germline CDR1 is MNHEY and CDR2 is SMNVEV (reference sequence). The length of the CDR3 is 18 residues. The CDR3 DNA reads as TGTGCCAGCAGTCCCCAGCGGACCTGGGGAGAGGATGGGACTGAAGCTTTCTTT. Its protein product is CASSPQRTWGEDGTEAFF.

CDR3 sequence reads: CASSQRGDRGLFLYGYTF. In nucleotides, the CDR3 is TGCGCCAGCAGCCAAAGGGGGGACAGGGGACTTTTTCTTTATGGCTACACCTTC. The J gene is TRBJ1-2, the V gene TRBV5-1; 10 positions agree with TRBD1. CDR1 and CDR2 (germline): SGHRS, YFSETQ. The CDR3 sequence is 18 residues long. V lost 4 bases and J lost 5; bases outside the gene matches: 17.

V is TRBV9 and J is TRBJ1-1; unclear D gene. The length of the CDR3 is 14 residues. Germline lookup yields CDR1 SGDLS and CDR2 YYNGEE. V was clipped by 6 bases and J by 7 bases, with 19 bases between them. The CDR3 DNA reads TGTGCCAGCAACCCACTCACAGAATTCCTTGAAGCTTTCTTT. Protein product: CASNPLTEFLEAFF.

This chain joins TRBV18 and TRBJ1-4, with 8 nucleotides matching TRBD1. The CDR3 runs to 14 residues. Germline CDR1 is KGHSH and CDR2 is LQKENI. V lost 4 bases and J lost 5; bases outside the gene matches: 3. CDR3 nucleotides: TGTGCCAGCTCACGGGACAGGAGGAATGAAAAACTGTTTTTT. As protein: CASSRDRRNEKLFF.

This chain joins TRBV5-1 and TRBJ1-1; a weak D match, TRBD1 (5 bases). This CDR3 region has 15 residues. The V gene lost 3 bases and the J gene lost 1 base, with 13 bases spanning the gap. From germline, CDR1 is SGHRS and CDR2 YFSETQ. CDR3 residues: CASSWDGHQNTEAFF. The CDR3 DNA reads TGCGCCAGCAGCTGGGACGGACACCAGAACACTGAAGCTTTCTTT.

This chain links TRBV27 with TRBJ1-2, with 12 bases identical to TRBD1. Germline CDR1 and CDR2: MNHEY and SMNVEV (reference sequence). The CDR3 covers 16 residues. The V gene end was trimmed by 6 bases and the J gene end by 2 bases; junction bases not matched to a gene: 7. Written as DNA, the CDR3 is TGTGCCAGCAGGCCGGGACAGGGGGCATGGAACTATGGCTACACCTTC. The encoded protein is CASRPGQGAWNYGYTF.

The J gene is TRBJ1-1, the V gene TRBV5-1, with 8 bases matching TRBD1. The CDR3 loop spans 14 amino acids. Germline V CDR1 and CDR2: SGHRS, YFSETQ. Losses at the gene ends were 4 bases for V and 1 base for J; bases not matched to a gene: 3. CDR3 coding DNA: TGCGCCAGCAGCACAGGGGGGGAGAACACTGAAGCTTTCTTT. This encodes CASSTGGENTEAFF.